This T cell receptor (beta chain) was documented in a study of cytomegalovirus exposure and HLA in healthy donors. Whole-study findings and limits: Relative to equally common others, HLA-associated TCR beta chains showed greater clonal expansion in a later analysis.

The germline gives CDR1 SNHLY, CDR2 FYNNEI. Trimming shortened V by 6 bases and J by 3 bases, and 6 bases separated the two germline ends. The CDR3 loop spans 12 amino acids. This clone was seen a single time. Its antigen is not identified. Primers: 60 Vbeta forward and 13 Jbeta reverse. Data came from immunoSEQ multiplex PCR; TCRdb stores just in-frame clones and leaves some out. The profile shows about 120,000 clones, roughly 80% of them singletons. The receptor was derived from a young woman in good health and CMV-seronegative. Sequencing was done on a sample of PBMCs. The chain joins TRBV2 to TRBJ1-5; D call uncertain. The CDR3 region has the DNA TGTGCCAGCAGCCGGGACAATCAGCCCCAGCATTTT. It yields the protein CASSRDNQPQHF.